These 6 T cell receptor beta chains came from one sample sequenced in a study of T cell responses to AZD1222 COVID-19 vaccine. Profiling relied on immunoSEQ multiplex PCR, and the TCRdb table lists in-frame clones only, not all of them. The sample holds approximately 140,000 clones, 91% seen once. The sequences come from peripheral blood, collected 28 days after the second AZD1222 dose. All receptors come from an adult who received the AZD1222 COVID-19 vaccine.

DNA for the CDR3: TGTGCCAGCAGCTTATATCCTGGAAACACCATATATTTT. This gives the protein CASSLYPGNTIYF. The rearrangement uses TRBV11-1 and TRBJ1-3; D is unresolved. Germline assignment: CDR1 SGHAT and CDR2 FQDESV (reference sequence). V dropped 2 bases and J dropped 2 bases, with 4 bases sitting between them. The CDR3 totals 13 residues.

This clone was counted once. This sequence joins TRBV6-5 and TRBJ2-5; D unclear. The CDR3 has 13 amino acids. Trimming took 0 bases from V and 4 from J, leaving 6 bases between them. CDR1 is MNHEY and CDR2 is SVGAGI in the germline V gene. CDR3 protein: CASSYSMSETQYF. CDR3 sequence (DNA): TGTGCCAGCAGTTACTCGATGTCAGAGACCCAGTACTTC.

The chain recombines TRBV11-2 with TRBJ1-4, with 7 bases that match TRBD1. The CDR3 has 17 amino acids. With 5 bases clipped from V and 4 bases from J, the junction kept 13 bases outside the gene matches. Germline-derived CDR1 and CDR2 are SGHAT and FQNNGV. CDR3 amino acids: CASSRLPRDSLNEKLFF. The CDR3 nucleotides are TGTGCCAGCAGCCGACTACCCCGGGACAGCCTTAATGAAAAACTGTTTTTT. Looking up the rest from reference TRBV11-2 and TRBJ1-4 gives the full variable domain: EAGVAQSPRYKIIEKRQSVAFWCNPISGHATLYWYQQILGQGPKLLIQFQNNGVVDDSQLPKDRFSAERLKGVDSTLKIQPAKLEDSAVYLCASSRLPRDSLNEKLFFGSGTQLSVL.

This chain joins TRBV19 and TRBJ1-6; D may be TRBD1 (6 bases). The CDR3 spans 18 residues. Trimming stripped 6 bases from V and 0 bases from J, with 18 bases between. The germline gives CDR1 LNHDA, CDR2 SQIVND (reference sequence). The CDR3 bases are TGTGCCAGTAGCCTTTTTGGGGACAAGAGCTCCTATAATTCACCCCTCCACTTT. This encodes CASSLFGDKSSYNSPLHF.

The gene calls are TRBV20-1 and TRBJ2-3; no firm D call. V was cut by 5 bases and J by 2 bases, with 5 bases left in between. There are 11 residues in the CDR3. Germline values: CDR1 DFQATT, CDR2 SNEGSKA (reference sequence). Here the CDR3 reads CSARHTDTQYF. CDR3 nucleotides: TGCAGTGCTCGGCACACAGATACGCAGTATTTT.

The V call is TRBV27, the J call TRBJ2-3; TRBD2 matches at 13 bases. Germline lookup yields CDR1 MNHEY and CDR2 SMNVEV (reference sequence). The V gene end was trimmed by 0 bases and the J gene end by 6 bases; junction bases not matched to a gene: 9. The CDR3 is 18 residues long. The CDR3 DNA sequence: TGTGCCAGCAGTTTATCGAAAGGACTAGCGGGAGCAGCGGATACGCAGTATTTT. Translated, it gives CASSLSKGLAGAADTQYF.